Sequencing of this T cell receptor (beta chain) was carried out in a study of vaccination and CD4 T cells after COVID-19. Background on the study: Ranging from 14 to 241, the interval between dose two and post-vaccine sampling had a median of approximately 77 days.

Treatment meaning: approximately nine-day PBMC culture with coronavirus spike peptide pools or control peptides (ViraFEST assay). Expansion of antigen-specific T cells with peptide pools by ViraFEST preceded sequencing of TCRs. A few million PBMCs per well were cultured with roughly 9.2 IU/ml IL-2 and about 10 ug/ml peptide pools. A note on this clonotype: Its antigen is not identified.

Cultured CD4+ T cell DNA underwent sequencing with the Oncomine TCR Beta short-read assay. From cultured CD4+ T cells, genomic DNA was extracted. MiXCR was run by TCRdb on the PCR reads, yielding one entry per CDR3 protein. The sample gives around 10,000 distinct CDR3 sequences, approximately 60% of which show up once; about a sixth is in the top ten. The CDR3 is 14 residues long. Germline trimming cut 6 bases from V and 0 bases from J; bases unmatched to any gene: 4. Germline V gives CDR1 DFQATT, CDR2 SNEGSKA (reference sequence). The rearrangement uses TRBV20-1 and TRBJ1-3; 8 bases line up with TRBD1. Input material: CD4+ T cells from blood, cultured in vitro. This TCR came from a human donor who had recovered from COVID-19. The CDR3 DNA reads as TGCAGTGCCAGACAGGGGAGCTCTGGAAACACCATATATTTT. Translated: CSARQGSSGNTIYF.